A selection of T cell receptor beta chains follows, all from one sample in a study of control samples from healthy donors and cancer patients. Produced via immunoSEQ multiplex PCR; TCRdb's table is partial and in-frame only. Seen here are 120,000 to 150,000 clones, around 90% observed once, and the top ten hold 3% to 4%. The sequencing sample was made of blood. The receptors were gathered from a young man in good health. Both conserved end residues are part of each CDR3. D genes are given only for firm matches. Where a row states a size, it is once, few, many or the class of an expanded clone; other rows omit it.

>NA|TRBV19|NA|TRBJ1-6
CASSPRAGATGSPLHF
TGTGCCAGTAGCCCTCGGGCGGGTGCTACGGGATCACCCCTCCACTTT
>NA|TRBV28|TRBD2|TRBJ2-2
CAARGGTSANTGELFF
TGTGCCGCACGGGGGGGGACTTCCGCGAACACCGGGGAGCTGTTTTTT
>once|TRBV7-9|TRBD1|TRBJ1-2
CASSNTGGSYGYTF
TGTGCCAGCAGCAATACAGGGGGCAGCTATGGCTACACCTTC
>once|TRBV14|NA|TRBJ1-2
CASSQGLGRGGYGYTF
TGTGCCAGCAGCCAAGGTTTGGGCAGGGGCGGCTATGGCTACACCTTC
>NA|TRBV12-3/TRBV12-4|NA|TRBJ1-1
CASSPTRTEAFF
TGTGCCAGCAGCCCAACGAGGACTGAAGCTTTCTTT
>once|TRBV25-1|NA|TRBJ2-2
CASSEMNDGSTGELFF
TGTGCCAGCAGTGAAATGAACGACGGGAGCACCGGGGAGCTGTTTTTT
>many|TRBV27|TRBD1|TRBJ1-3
CASSTGQHNSGNTIYF
TGTGCCAGCAGTACGGGACAGCATAACTCTGGAAACACCATATATTTT
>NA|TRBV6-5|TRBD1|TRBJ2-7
CASSAGTGLGEQYF
TGTGCCAGCAGCGCCGGGACAGGGTTGGGGGAGCAGTACTTC
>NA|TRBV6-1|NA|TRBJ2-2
CASSEKRREPGELFF
TGTGCCAGCAGTGAGAAGAGGCGAGAACCCGGGGAGCTGTTTTTT
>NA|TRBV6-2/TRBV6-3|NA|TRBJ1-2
CASSYSGGNYGYTF
TGTGCCAGCAGTTACTCCGGGGGGAACTATGGCTACACCTTC
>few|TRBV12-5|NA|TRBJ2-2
CASGLAGTPTGELFF
TGTGCTAGTGGTTTAGCCGGGACACCCACCGGGGAGCTGTTTTTT
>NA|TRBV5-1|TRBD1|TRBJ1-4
CASSSRDREKLFF
TGCGCCAGCAGCTCCCGGGACAGGGAAAAACTGTTTTTT
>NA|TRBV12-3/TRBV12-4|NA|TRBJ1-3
CASSLDPGTIYF
TGTGCCAGCAGCTTAGACCCAGGGACCATATATTTT
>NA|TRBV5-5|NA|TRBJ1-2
CASSQQGVGYTF
TGTGCCAGCAGCCAACAGGGCGTTGGCTACACCTTC
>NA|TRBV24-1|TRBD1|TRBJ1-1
CATSGPGQGNTEAFF
TGTGCCACCAGTGGCCCTGGACAGGGGAACACTGAAGCTTTCTTT
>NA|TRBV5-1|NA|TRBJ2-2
CASSSGNTGELFF
TGCGCCAGCAGCTCCGGCAATACCGGGGAGCTGTTTTTT
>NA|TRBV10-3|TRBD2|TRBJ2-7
CAISEGGLAYEQYF
TGTGCCATCAGTGAGGGAGGACTAGCCTACGAGCAGTACTTC
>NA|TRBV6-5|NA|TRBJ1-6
CASRMTGGSPLHF
TGTGCCAGCAGAATGACAGGAGGATCACCCCTCCACTTT
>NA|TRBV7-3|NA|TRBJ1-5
CASSKDLVRMSQPQHF
TGTGCCAGCAGCAAGGACCTCGTCAGAATGAGTCAGCCCCAGCATTTT
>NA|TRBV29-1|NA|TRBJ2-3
CSVDEGGTDTQYF
TGCAGCGTCGACGAGGGTGGCACAGATACGCAGTATTTT
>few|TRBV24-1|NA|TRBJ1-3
CATSDFGNTIYF
TGTGCCACCAGTGATTTCGGAAACACCATATATTTT
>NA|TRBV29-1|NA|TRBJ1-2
CGALVQSYGYTF
TGCGGCGCCTTGGTGCAGTCCTATGGCTACACCTTC
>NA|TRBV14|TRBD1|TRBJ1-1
CASSRGFRGRDTEAFF
TGTGCCAGCAGCCGCGGATTCAGGGGGCGGGACACTGAAGCTTTCTTT
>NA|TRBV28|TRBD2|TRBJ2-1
CASSQRGRGRNEQFF
TGTGCCAGCAGCCAGCGGGGGCGAGGTCGCAATGAGCAGTTCTTC
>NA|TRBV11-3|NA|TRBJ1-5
CASSTRYNNSNQPQHF
TGTGCCAGCAGCACCCGATACAACAATAGCAATCAGCCCCAGCATTTT
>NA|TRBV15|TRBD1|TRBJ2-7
CATEGQVNEQYF
TGTGCCACCGAGGGACAGGTAAACGAGCAGTACTTC
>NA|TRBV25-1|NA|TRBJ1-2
CASSERGWNYGYTF
TGTGCCAGCAGTGAGAGGGGGTGGAACTATGGTTACACCTTC
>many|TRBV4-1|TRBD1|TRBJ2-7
CASSQDGQETYEQYF
TGCGCCAGCAGCCAAGACGGACAGGAGACCTACGAGCAGTACTTC
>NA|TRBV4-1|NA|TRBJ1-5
CASSHGGNQPQHF
TGCGCCAGCAGCCACGGGGGGAATCAGCCCCAGCATTTT
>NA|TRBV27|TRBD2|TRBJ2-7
CASSNLAGGTYEQYF
TGTGCCAGCAGTAATCTAGCGGGGGGCACCTACGAGCAGTACTTC
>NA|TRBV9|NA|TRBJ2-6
CASSVDPYSGANVLTF
TGTGCCAGCAGCGTAGACCCGTACTCTGGGGCCAACGTCCTGACTTTC
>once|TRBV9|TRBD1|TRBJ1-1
CASSVAGQGSEAFF
TGTGCCAGCAGCGTAGCGGGACAGGGGAGTGAAGCTTTCTTT
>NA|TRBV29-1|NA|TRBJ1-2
CSVPQGSGYTF
TGCAGCGTCCCTCAGGGGTCTGGCTACACCTTC
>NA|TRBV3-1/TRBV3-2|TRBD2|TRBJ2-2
CASSLRTSRRGGELFF
TGTGCCAGCAGCCTAAGGACTAGCCGGAGGGGCGGGGAGCTGTTTTTT
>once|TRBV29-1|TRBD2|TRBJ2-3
CSTSSGWGTDTQYF
TGCAGCACATCTAGCGGGTGGGGCACAGATACGCAGTATTTT
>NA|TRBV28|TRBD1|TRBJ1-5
CASSNPGQGSNQPQHF
TGTGCCAGCAGTAACCCCGGACAGGGAAGCAATCAGCCCCAGCATTTT
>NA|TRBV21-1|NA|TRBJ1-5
CASSKAGTGCQPQHF
TGTGCCAGCAGCAAAGCCGGGACAGGGTGTCAGCCCCAGCATTTT
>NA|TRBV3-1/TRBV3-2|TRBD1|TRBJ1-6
CASSQGVGTADNSPLHF
TGTGCCAGCAGCCAAGGTGTCGGGACAGCAGATAATTCACCCCTCCACTTT
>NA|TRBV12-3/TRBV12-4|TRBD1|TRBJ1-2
CASSPGTEGGYTF
TGTGCCAGCAGTCCAGGGACAGAGGGGGGCTACACCTTC
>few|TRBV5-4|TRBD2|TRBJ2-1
CASSLSRGGIDEQFF
TGTGCCAGCAGCTTATCGCGCGGGGGGATCGATGAGCAGTTCTTC
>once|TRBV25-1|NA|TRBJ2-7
CASSEWAHYEQYF
TGTGCCAGCAGTGAATGGGCACACTACGAGCAGTACTTC
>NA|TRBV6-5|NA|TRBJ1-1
CASSAGRSTEAFF
TGTGCCAGCAGCGCGGGCCGATCGACTGAAGCTTTCTTT
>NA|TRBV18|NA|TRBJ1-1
CASSPPQGQYTEAFF
TGTGCCAGCTCACCACCCCAGGGGCAATACACTGAAGCTTTCTTT
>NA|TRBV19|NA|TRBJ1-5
CASSIGQGNNQPQHF
TGTGCCAGTAGTATTGGGCAGGGCAACAATCAGCCCCAGCATTTT
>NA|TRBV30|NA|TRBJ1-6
CACLQGGNSPLHF
TGTGCCTGCCTCCAGGGAGGTAATTCACCCCTCCACTTT